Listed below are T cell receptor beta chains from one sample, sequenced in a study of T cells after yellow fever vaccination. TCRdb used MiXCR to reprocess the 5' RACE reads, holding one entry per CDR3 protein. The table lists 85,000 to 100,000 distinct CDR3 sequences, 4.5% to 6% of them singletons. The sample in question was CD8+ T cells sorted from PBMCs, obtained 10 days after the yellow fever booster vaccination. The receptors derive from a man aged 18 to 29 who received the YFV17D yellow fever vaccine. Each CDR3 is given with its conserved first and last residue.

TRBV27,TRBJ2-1,CASSSIPPGVIDNEQFF
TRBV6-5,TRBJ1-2,CASTPDRVNGYTF
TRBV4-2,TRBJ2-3,CASSQGTGGADTQYF
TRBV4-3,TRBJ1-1,CASSQEVVGDRENTEAFF
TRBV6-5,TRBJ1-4,CASSYSTRGNEKLFF
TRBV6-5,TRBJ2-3,CASSYWGSDTQYF
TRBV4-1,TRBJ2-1,CASSQEPSGYNEQFF
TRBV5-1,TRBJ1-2,CASNGNTDYGYTF
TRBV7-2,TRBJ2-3,CASSLVLRSSTDTQYF
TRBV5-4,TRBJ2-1,CASSGASGRAKNEQFF
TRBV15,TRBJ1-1,CATSRFTATEAFF
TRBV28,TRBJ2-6,CASRPWGEISGANVLTF
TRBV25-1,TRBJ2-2,CASSEPGVTGELFF
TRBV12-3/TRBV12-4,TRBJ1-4,CASGLGGYNEKLFF
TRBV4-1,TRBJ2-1,CASRLAHGDSNEQFF
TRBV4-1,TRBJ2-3,CASSQDGDTQYF
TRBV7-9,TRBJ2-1,CASSLWTSGSSYNEQFF
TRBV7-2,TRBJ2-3,CASSSDRDTDTQYF
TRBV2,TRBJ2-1,CASSGTGHSGEQFF
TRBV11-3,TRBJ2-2,CASSGEPGELFF
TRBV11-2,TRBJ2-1,CASSSRGMAGPNNEQFF
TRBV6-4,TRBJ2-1,CASSVLAGTYNEQFF
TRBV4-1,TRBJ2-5,CASSQVLAGEETQYF
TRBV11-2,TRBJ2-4,CASSPWGGDILSIQYF